The source of this TCR beta chain is a study of cytomegalovirus exposure and HLA in healthy donors. The wider study: An early data release held about 85 million unique TCRs from HLA-typed donors. General study results and limits: A cluster of highly shared sequence variants was likely a sequencing artifact.

The CDR3 sequence is 15 residues long. Germline CDR1 and CDR2: MNHEY and SMNVEV (reference sequence). V was cut by 1 base and J by 9 bases, with 15 bases left in between. Turning to this clone: The antigen is undetermined.

PCR involved 60 Vbeta and 13 Jbeta primers. Original analysis: Later, 80 million or so unique TCR beta chains were counted in an analysis, and approximately 10 million of them were shared. Libraries were prepared by immunoSEQ multiplex PCR; TCRdb keeps only in-frame clonotypes and omits some of them. V, J and clone size reflect that table, while D and trimming were determined from the DNA. The sample consists of about 150,000 clones, roughly four fifths of them appearing once. The V call is TRBV27, the J call TRBJ2-2, with D unclear. Sequencing input: PBMCs. This clonotype was obtained from a man between 18 and 29 years old in good health and CMV-seronegative. The CDR3, as DNA: TGTGCCAGCAGTTTATACCCCCCCCTATATAGGGAGCTGTTTTTT. Translation: CASSLYPPLYRELFF.